This T cell receptor beta chain comes out of a study of cytomegalovirus exposure and HLA in healthy donors. Findings and caveats of the study: It was likely that a cluster of highly shared sequence variants was a sequencing artifact. For TCR beta chains, V- and J-gene trimming was later linked to a missense DCLRE1C variant.

60 Vbeta and 13 Jbeta primers were used in PCR. Measured with immunoSEQ multiplex PCR; TCRdb has only the in-frame clones, and not every one. The sample records fewer than 85,000 clones, 78% being singletons. With regard to this clone: As yet, its antigen is unknown.

This CDR3 region has 17 residues. V lost 1 base and J 5 bases, leaving 20 bases between the germline ends. Germline values: CDR1 MGHRA, CDR2 YSYEKL. Donors had nominal health at sampling but likely had unrecorded immune exposures. The sequencing input was PBMCs. The origin of this receptor is a young man in good health and CMV-seropositive. J is TRBJ1-1 and V is TRBV4-1, with D hard to call. The CDR3 sequence is CASSQGGRVGGSTEAFF. The CDR3 coding sequence is TGCGCCAGCAGCCAAGGAGGTAGAGTGGGTGGGAGTACTGAAGCTTTCTTT.